This T cell receptor (beta chain) is from a study of shared clonotypes between healthy human individuals (TCRdb year 2020). Regarding the study in general: The cohort included a few men and two women between 18 and 49 years of age. Different laboratories and diverse techniques were used to prepare libraries and sequence TCR repertoires, to increase sequencing depth and limit assay-specific biases. For each donor, CD4 naive and CD4 memory were each given three plates, CD8 naive was given two plates, and CD8 memory was given one plate. The study deeply sequenced blood TCR repertoires of five healthy adults to estimate repertoire size and the extent of clonotype sharing between individuals. Each donor's leukapheresis produced roughly between roughly 0.85 and 10 billion PBMCs.

A word on this clone: The target of this receptor is not known. Nothing much larger sits one base from this clone, and base qualities are not available.

The donors were healthy, HIV-negative adults who had no recently reported acute infections or vaccinations. Every donor was a Caucasian adult living in Nashville, Tennessee, USA. CD4+ T cells were enriched by magnetic negative selection, after which naive cells were positively selected on CD45RA and the negative fraction was taken as the memory subset. After blood collection by leukapheresis, PBMCs were isolated using Ficoll-Histopaque density gradient centrifugation and then cryopreserved in the vapor phase of liquid nitrogen. Analytical flow cytometry was used to check the purity and quantity of each magnetically sorted T cell population. Genomic DNA was isolated from each sorted fraction and quantified by UV absorbance on a Nanodrop 2000c. TCR CDR3 regions were amplified from genomic DNA by multiplex PCR using the deep immunoSEQ assay. Extracted genomic DNA from each cell subset was spread evenly across all wells of several immunoSEQ 96-well plates, with each plate serving as a replicate. For sorted subsets, approximately 190 ng genomic DNA, equal to tens of thousands of T cell genomes, was loaded into each replicate PCR. Purified libraries were measured with a Qubit 3.0 fluorometer, size-checked on a Bioanalyzer 2100, and measured again with the KAPA Library Quantification kit. Every immunoSEQ 96-well plate was sequenced on a separate single-read 150-cycle Illumina NextSeq 550 flow cell. Under the source paper's analysis protocol: Because the immunoSEQ output included only junctional sequences and no quality scores, the filtering could not be the same as the filtering used for full-length reads. To assign V/J genes and CDR3, sequences were annotated using PyIR, a Python wrapper for IgBLAST v1.9, with IMGT germline references. Reads were removed for weak V/J assignments (E-value above 1e-6), missing CDR3, stop codons, out-of-frame junctions, or ambiguous translated residues. V3J clonotypes were defined by identical inferred V gene, J gene, and CDR3 amino acid sequence. The percentage overlap between two repertoires was calculated by dividing the number of shared unique clonotypes by the size of the smaller repertoire. Repertoire richness was assessed with RTK rarefaction, the Chao1 estimator, and Recon v2.1 estimates of unobserved clonotypes. Generation probabilities were computed with OLGA for all TCRbeta clonotypes obtained by the gDNA method from several donors. Not all clones reach the TCRdb copy of this immuneACCESS table, which keeps in-frame sequences only. Checked studies attribute under half of the gap to unresolved V genes and leave the rest unexplained. That table gives V, J and clone size, and the DNA gave D and trimming. This sample is represented by about 1.5 million clones; 95% to 99% of them were singletons. The ten largest account for around 0.47% of the sample.

The full study reports these points: Sampling was restricted to blood, and TCR repertoires in tissues likely differ from the TCR repertoires found in blood. Even with the large sequencing depth, rarefaction of the sorted-subset datasets indicated that sequencing was incomplete. Compared with non-shared clonotypes, the clonotypes found in all four sorted-subset donors had higher generation probabilities. Estimated clonotype richness was generally larger for naive than for memory subsets. About 5% of naive CD4, roughly 3.6% of naive CD8, about 2.5% of memory CD4, and 0.35% to 0.5% of memory CD8 clonotypes were shared across several donors. Because the study included a small number of donors, the genetic and exposure-history diversity represented was limited. Based on pairwise subsampling, the degree of clonotype sharing among donors was expected to be affected by sequencing depth.

Taken from cysteine to phenylalanine, the CDR3 has 13 residues. Only CDR3 DNA is held: 39 bases, read in frame from base 1. Looking up the germline V gene yields CDR1 MGHDK and CDR2 SYGVNS. The V end loses 1 base and the J end loses 6 bases, and a stretch of 7 bases separates them. Material for sequencing was naive CD4+ T cells sorted from blood. In the paper's terms, the cell subset or site label means: CD45RA+ positively selected. The sequence was obtained from a man younger than 40 in good health. The chain couples TRBV25-1 to TRBJ1-5; no D gene call is confident. The CDR3 region: CASSELGTQPQHF. The nucleotides are TGTGCCAGCAGTGAATTGGGAACTCAGCCCCAGCATTTT.